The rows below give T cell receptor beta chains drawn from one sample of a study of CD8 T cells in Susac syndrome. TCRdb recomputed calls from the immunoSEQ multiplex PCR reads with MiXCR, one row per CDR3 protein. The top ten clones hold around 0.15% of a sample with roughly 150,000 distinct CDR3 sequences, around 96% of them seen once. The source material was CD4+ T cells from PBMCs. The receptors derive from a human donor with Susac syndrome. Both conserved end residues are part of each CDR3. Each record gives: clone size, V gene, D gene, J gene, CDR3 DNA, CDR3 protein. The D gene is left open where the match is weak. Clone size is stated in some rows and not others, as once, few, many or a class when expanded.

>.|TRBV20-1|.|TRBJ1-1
TGCAGTGCTAGAGACCGCGGGGGCGGAAAAGCTTTCTTT
CSARDRGGGKAFF
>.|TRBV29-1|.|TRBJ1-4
TGCAGCGTGCGGAATGAAAAACTGTTTTTT
CSVRNEKLFF
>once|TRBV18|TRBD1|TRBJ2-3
TGTGCCAGCTCTAAACGACAGGGAATGGACACAGATACGCAGTATTTT
CASSKRQGMDTDTQYF
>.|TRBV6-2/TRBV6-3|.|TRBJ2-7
TGTGCCAGCAGTCTTCGACTCCCCTACGAGCAGTACTTC
CASSLRLPYEQYF
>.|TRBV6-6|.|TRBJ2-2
TGTGCCAGCAGAGTGGGGGGTTCCGGGGAGCTGTTTTTT
CASRVGGSGELFF
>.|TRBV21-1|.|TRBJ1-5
TGTGCCAGCAGCAAAGTCCCGGGGGGCAGGGAGTTTCAGCCCCAGCATTTT
CASSKVPGGREFQPQHF
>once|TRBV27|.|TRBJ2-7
TGTGCCAGCAGTCGGACTGTTCCCTACGAGCAGTACTTC
CASSRTVPYEQYF
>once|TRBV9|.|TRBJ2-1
TGTGCCAGCAGCGTAGGATGGAGCTCCTACAATGAGCAGTTCTTC
CASSVGWSSYNEQFF
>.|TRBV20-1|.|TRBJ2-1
TGCAGTGCTAGATCTTCCGGGGCGCGAGTGGCCTACAATGAGCAGTTCTTC
CSARSSGARVAYNEQFF
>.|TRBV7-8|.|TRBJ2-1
TGTGCCAGCAGCTTACGGGGAGGTGAGCAGTTCTTC
CASSLRGGEQFF
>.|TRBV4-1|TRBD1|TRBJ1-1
TGCGCCAGCAGCCAGCCCGGGACAGGGGTGACTGAAGCTTTCTTT
CASSQPGTGVTEAFF
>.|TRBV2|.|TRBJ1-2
TGTGCCAGCGTTGAGACAGGATACTATGGCTACACCTTC
CASVETGYYGYTF
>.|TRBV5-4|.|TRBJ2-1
TGTGCCAGCAGCTTCAGACTCTACAATGAGCAGTTCTTC
CASSFRLYNEQFF
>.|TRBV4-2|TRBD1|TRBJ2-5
TGTGCCAGCAGCCAAGATAAGGGGGCGGGTGAGACCCAGTACTTC
CASSQDKGAGETQYF
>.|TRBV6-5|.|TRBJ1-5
TGTGCCAGCAGTTACTCGAGCAATCAGCCCCAGCATTTT
CASSYSSNQPQHF
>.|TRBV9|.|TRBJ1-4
TGTGCCAGCAGCCCTACAGGGATGTCTAATGAAAAACTGTTTTTT
CASSPTGMSNEKLFF
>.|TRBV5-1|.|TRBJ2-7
TGCGCCAGCAGCTTTGTAGACAGTTCCTACGAGCAGTACTTC
CASSFVDSSYEQYF
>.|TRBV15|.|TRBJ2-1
TGTGCCACCAGCAGAGCCGCCAATGAGCAGTTCTTC
CATSRAANEQFF
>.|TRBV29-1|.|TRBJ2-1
TGCAGCGCCCGAAGAAGGGTAGAGACCTACAATGAGCAGTTCTTC
CSARRRVETYNEQFF
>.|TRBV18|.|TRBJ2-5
TGTGCCAGCTCACCACTCCGCCAAGAGACCCAGTACTTC
CASSPLRQETQYF
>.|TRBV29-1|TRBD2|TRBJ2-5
TGCAGCGTGGTGGGGACTAGCGGAAACCAAGAGACCCAGTACTTC
CSVVGTSGNQETQYF
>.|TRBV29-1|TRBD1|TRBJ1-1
TGCAGCGTCCGGGACAGGGAGGGGGGATGGACTGAAGCTTTCTTT
CSVRDREGGWTEAFF
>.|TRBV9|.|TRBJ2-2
TGTGCCAGCAGCGTAGAGGAGAACACCGGGGAGCTGTTTTTT
CASSVEENTGELFF
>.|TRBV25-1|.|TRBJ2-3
TGTGCCAGCAGTGAAGCCAAACCCCGCGCAGATACGCAGTATTTT
CASSEAKPRADTQYF
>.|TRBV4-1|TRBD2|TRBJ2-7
TGCGCCAGCAGCCAAGAGATCAGCGGGGGGTCCGACGAGCAGTACTTC
CASSQEISGGSDEQYF
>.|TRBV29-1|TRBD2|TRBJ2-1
TGCAGCGTAAAGAGACTAGCGGGGGGGCTGGGCAATGAGCAGTTCTTC
CSVKRLAGGLGNEQFF
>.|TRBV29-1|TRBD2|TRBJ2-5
TGCAGCGTTGAGGGACTAGCGGGGGTACAAGAGACCCAGTACTTC
CSVEGLAGVQETQYF
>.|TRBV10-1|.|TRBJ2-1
TGCGCCAGCAGTGAGGACCCTAACAATGAGCAGTTCTTC
CASSEDPNNEQFF
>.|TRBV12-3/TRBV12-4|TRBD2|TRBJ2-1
TGTGCCAGCAGTTTCGGGGGACTAGCGGGGGACTTGCCGCAGTTCTTC
CASSFGGLAGDLPQFF
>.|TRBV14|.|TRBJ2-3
TGTGCCAGCAGCCAAGTACTTAGCACAGATACGCAGTATTTT
CASSQVLSTDTQYF
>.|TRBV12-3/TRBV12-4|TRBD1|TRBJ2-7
TGTGCCAGCAGCCCCTGGGACAGCCCCCACGAGCAGTACTTC
CASSPWDSPHEQYF
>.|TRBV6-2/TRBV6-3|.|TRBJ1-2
TGTGCCAGCGTCGGGGGGAGTCGCTATGGCTACACCTTC
CASVGGSRYGYTF
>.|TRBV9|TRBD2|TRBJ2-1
TGTGCCAGCAGCCCCAGTATAGCGGGGGCTTACAATGAGCAGTTCTTC
CASSPSIAGAYNEQFF
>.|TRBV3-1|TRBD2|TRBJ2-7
TGTGCCAGCAGCCAGGGACTAGCGGGGGGACGGAGCTCCTACGAGCAGTACTTC
CASSQGLAGGRSSYEQYF
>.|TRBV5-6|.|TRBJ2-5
TGTGCCAGCAGCTTAGTGGGCGTATGGGGGACCCAGTACTTC
CASSLVGVWGTQYF
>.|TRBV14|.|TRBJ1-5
TGTGCCAGCAGCCAAGGGCTAGACCAGCCCCAGCATTTT
CASSQGLDQPQHF
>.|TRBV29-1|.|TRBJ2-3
TGCAGCGTTCCTCACCGGTCAGATACGCAGTATTTT
CSVPHRSDTQYF
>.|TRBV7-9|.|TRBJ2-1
TGTGCCAGCAGCGTCCCGAGCACCTACAATGAGCAGTTCTTC
CASSVPSTYNEQFF
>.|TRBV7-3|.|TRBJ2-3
TGTGCCAGCAGCTTAGACTCTAGCACAGATACGCAGTATTTT
CASSLDSSTDTQYF
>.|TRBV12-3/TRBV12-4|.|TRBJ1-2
TGTGCCAGCAGTTTACCCCAGGGATCGGGCTACACCTTC
CASSLPQGSGYTF
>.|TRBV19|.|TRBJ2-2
TGTGCCAGTAGTATCGGGCCCACCGGGGAGCTGTTTTTT
CASSIGPTGELFF
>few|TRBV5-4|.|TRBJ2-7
TGTGCCAGCAGGCTCTTCGGGCAGGGTTACGAGCAGTACTTC
CASRLFGQGYEQYF
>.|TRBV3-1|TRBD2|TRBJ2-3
TGTGCCAGCAGCCAAGGACTAGCGGGGGGAACTAGCACAGATACGCAGTATTTT
CASSQGLAGGTSTDTQYF
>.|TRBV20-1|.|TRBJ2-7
TGCAGTGCGGGCGGCGGGCCCTCCTACGAGCAGTACTTC
CSAGGGPSYEQYF
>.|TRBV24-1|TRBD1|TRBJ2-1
TGTGCCACCAGTGCCGGGACAGCCGCCGTCCTCGATGAGCAGTTCTTC
CATSAGTAAVLDEQFF
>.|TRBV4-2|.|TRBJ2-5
TGTGCCAGCAGCCAAGGGGAAGACGGCCAAGAGACCCAGTACTTC
CASSQGEDGQETQYF
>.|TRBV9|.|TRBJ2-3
TGTGCCAGCAGTGACAGGCTCCCTGGGGCAGATACGCAGTATTTT
CASSDRLPGADTQYF
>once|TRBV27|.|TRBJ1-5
TGTGCCAGCAGTTTAACAGGCTCTACAAATCAGCCCCAGCATTTT
CASSLTGSTNQPQHF